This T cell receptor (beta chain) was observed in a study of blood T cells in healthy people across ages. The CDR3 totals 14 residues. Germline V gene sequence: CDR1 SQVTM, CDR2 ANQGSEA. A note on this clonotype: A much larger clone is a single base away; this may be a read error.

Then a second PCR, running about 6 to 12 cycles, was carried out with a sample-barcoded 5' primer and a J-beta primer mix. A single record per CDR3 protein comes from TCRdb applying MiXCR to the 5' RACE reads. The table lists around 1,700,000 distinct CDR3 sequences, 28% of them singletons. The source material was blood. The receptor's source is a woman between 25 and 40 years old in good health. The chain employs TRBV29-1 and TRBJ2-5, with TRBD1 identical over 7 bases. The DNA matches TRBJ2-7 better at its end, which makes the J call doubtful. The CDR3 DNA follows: TGCAGCGTTGAAGATCCGGGACAGTCCTGCGAGCAGTACTTC. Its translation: CSVEDPGQSCEQYF.